This record looks at one T cell receptor (beta chain) sequence and its context. Its target is unknown. This record comes from a study of T cells in Graves' hyperthyroidism and ophthalmopathy. Study-level results: In simple terms, a model built on 13 V-J features told ophthalmopathy apart from stable hyperthyroidism. Peripheral blood also featured most of the thyroid clonotypes expanded above 0.001.

Diagnoses rested on clinical symptoms, serum thyroxine and TRAb, thyroid ultrasound and orbital computed tomography. TCR beta CDR3 regions were amplified from RNA transcripts. The TCR CDR3 was amplified in a first-round RT-PCR using the HTBI primer set. TCRdb redid the calling of the multiplex PCR reads with MiXCR, one entry per CDR3 protein. There are approximately 490,000 distinct CDR3 sequences in the sample; approximately 23% occur only once, and around 54% lies in the top ten. Deletions cut 0 bases from V and 0 bases from J, with 6 bases between. Germline CDR1 is SGHRS and CDR2 is YFSETQ. The CDR3 is made up of 14 amino acids.

Source material: blood. The chain carries TRBV5-1 and TRBJ2-5; D is undetermined. The source is a woman aged 70 to 79 with Graves' ophthalmopathy. In DNA, the CDR3 is TGCGCCAGCAGCTTGGCCTCCAACCAAGAGACCCAGTACTTC. The encoded protein is CASSLASNQETQYF.